Listed here are 27 T cell receptor beta chains from one sample, sequenced in a study of technical replicates of blood from a handful of donors. Assay: immunoSEQ multiplex PCR; the TCRdb copy retains only in-frame clones and omits some. This sample has around 81,000 clones, with over 75% found just once. Source material: PBMCs. These receptors were obtained from a human donor in good health. Some clones in this sample may be carry-over from other donors' samples.

This clone has just one count. The genes are TRBV19 and TRBJ2-1; TRBD2 might be the D (6 bases). CDR3 length: 15 amino acids. Germline assignment: CDR1 LNHDA and CDR2 SQIVND (reference sequence). Trimming left V 3 bases short and J 5 bases short, with 14 bases between. The CDR3 DNA sequence: TGTGCCAGTAGTATGGGGGGACGGGGACACAATGAGCAGTTCTTC. Translated: CASSMGGRGHNEQFF.

The chain is built from TRBV4-2 and TRBJ2-3, with 7 bases that match TRBD2. The V segment lost 1 base and the J segment 3 bases; nucleotides outside the gene matches: 4. CDR3 length: 15 residues. Germline loops: CDR1 LGHNA, CDR2 YNFKEQ. The CDR3 here is CASSQGRRGTDTQYF. The CDR3 DNA sequence: TGTGCCAGCAGCCAAGGCCGGCGGGGGACAGATACGCAGTATTTT.

As regards this clone: Germline and junction disagree at one end, which may indicate a read error. The chain is built from TRBV27 and TRBJ1-3, with D possibly being TRBD1 (6 bases). There are 14 residues in the CDR3. The V gene's germline CDR1 is MNHEY and CDR2 SMNVEV (reference sequence). The CDR3 is CVSSSNRAGNTIYF. CDR3 nucleotides: TGTGTCAGCAGCTCGAACAGGGCTGGAAACACCATATATTTT.

This chain links TRBV5-1 with TRBJ1-2; D is unresolved. CDR3 length: 14 residues. The V end lost 0 bases, the J end lost 2 bases, and 8 bases lay between the germline ends. From germline, CDR1 is SGHRS and CDR2 YFSETQ. The CDR3 is CASSLDGLNYGYTF. The DNA of the CDR3 is TGCGCCAGCAGCTTGGACGGACTCAACTATGGCTACACCTTC.

This rearrangement joins TRBV7-6 to TRBJ2-1; D remains unclear. Trimming pared 5 bases from V and 0 bases from J, leaving 14 bases between. The CDR3 has 16 residues. CDR1 is SGHVS and CDR2 is FNYEAQ in the germline V gene. CDR3 in amino acids: CASSQPLRSSYNEQFF. In DNA form, the CDR3 reads TGTGCCAGCAGCCAGCCCCTCCGGAGCTCCTACAATGAGCAGTTCTTC.

The table lists this clone with a count of one. The chain joins TRBV2 to TRBJ1-5, with D hard to call. Trimming cost V 7 bases and J 0 bases, with 13 bases left between them. Germline values: CDR1 SNHLY, CDR2 FYNNEI. This CDR3 contains 15 residues. This chain's CDR3 is CASKESSYSNQPQHF. As DNA, the CDR3 is TGTGCCAGCAAGGAGTCGTCCTATAGCAATCAGCCCCAGCATTTT.

V and J are TRBV6-5 and TRBJ2-1; D is possibly TRBD2 (5 bases). This CDR3 contains 16 residues. Germline V gives CDR1 MNHEY, CDR2 SVGAGI. The germline V and J ends were trimmed by 4 bases and 0 bases, with 13 bases remaining between them. DNA for the CDR3: TGTGCCAGCAGTTTAGCGTTACTAAGCTCCTACAATGAGCAGTTCTTC. Amino acid sequence: CASSLALLSSYNEQFF.

V gene TRBV4-3 combines with J gene TRBJ1-5; tentative D call: TRBD1 (6 bases). The V gene lost 0 bases and the J gene lost 11 bases, with 17 bases spanning the gap. Germline loops: CDR1 LGHNA, CDR2 YSLEER. CDR3 length: 15 residues. CDR3: CASSQERARGSAQHF. The DNA of the CDR3 is TGCGCCAGCAGCCAAGAGAGGGCCAGGGGATCAGCCCAGCATTTT.

The CDR3 loop is CSARQDTEAFF. CDR3 nucleotide sequence: TGCAGTGCTAGACAGGACACTGAAGCTTTCTTT. The rearrangement links TRBV20-1 to TRBJ1-1; D not certain. Trimming pared 2 bases from V and 3 bases from J, leaving 4 bases between. The CDR3 is made up of 11 amino acids. Per germline, CDR1 DFQATT and CDR2 SNEGSKA (reference sequence).

The rearrangement joins TRBV5-3 to TRBJ2-7, with D unresolved. TRBV5-3 is marked as an open reading frame, function uncertain. The germline V and J ends were trimmed by 4 bases and 6 bases, with 11 bases remaining between them. This CDR3 comprises 12 residues. Here the CDR3 reads CARSPSVPEQYF. The CDR3 DNA sequence: TGTGCCAGAAGCCCTTCAGTCCCCGAGCAGTACTTC.

The V and J genes are TRBV12-5 and TRBJ2-2, with 12 bases matching TRBD2. CDR1 and CDR2 (germline): LGHNT, FRNRAP. J lost 5 bases, V lost 3 bases, and 10 bases had no gene match. This CDR3 spans 18 amino acids. CDR3 loop: CASGLSLAGGPFTGELFF. The CDR3 DNA follows: TGTGCTAGTGGTTTAAGCCTAGCGGGAGGGCCGTTTACCGGGGAGCTGTTTTTT.

This rearrangement joins TRBV4-1 to TRBJ2-7, with D possibly being TRBD1 (5 bases). CDR1 MGHRA and CDR2 YSYEKL come from the germline V gene. The length of the CDR3 is 14 residues. Trimming stripped 4 bases from V and 3 bases from J, with 13 bases between. The CDR3 nucleotides are TGCGCCAGCAGCCCCGGGCCTACAGGCTACGAGCAGTACTTC. It codes for CASSPGPTGYEQYF.

The rearrangement uses TRBV2 and TRBJ2-1; 14 bases are a match to TRBD2. In germline, CDR1 is SNHLY, CDR2 FYNNEI. The CDR3 runs to 15 residues. Trimming removed 6 bases from V and 6 bases from J; junction bases left unmatched: 4. CDR3 sequence: CASRSGTSGSNEQFF. The CDR3 DNA follows: TGTGCCAGCAGGAGCGGGACTAGCGGGAGCAATGAGCAGTTCTTC.

This clone turned up a few times. The chain is built from TRBV14 and TRBJ2-1; D is unclear. CDR1 is SGHDN, CDR2 FVKESK, per germline. The CDR3 sequence is 14 residues long. V lost 6 bases to trimming and J lost 9 bases, with 18 bases between them. The CDR3 region has the DNA TGTGCCAGCAGGGTAACAGCTACCTCTGGTGAGCAGTTCTTC. Residues: CASRVTATSGEQFF.

V gene TRBV6-5 combines with J gene TRBJ1-2; possibly TRBD1 for D (6 bases). Germline values: CDR1 MNHEY, CDR2 SVGAGI. The length of the CDR3 is 13 residues. V lost 0 bases and J lost 7, with 9 bases in between. CDR3 residues: CASSYSGGSGYTF. Written as DNA, the CDR3 is TGTGCCAGCAGTTACTCAGGGGGTTCTGGCTACACCTTC.

The CDR3 reads CASSYNSGNTIYF. The CDR3 coding sequence is TGTGCCAGCAGTTACAACTCTGGAAACACCATATATTTT. The chain combines TRBV27 with TRBJ1-3; unclear D gene. This CDR3 contains 13 residues. The germline V and J ends were trimmed by 4 bases and 0 bases, with 4 bases remaining between them. Looked up from germline, CDR1 is MNHEY and CDR2 is SMNVEV (reference sequence).

This chain connects TRBV29-1 to TRBJ2-7; tentative D call: TRBD2 (5 bases). The length of the CDR3 is 12 residues. Trimming took off 5 bases at V and 3 bases at J, with 11 bases between the two ends. Germline CDR1 and CDR2: SQVTM and ANQGSEA. CDR3 in amino acids: CSVLLGDYEQYF. The CDR3 nucleotides are TGCAGCGTTCTCCTGGGAGACTACGAGCAGTACTTC.

This chain links TRBV6-5 with TRBJ2-7; 8 bases line up with TRBD1. Trimming cost V 8 bases and J 7 bases; bases outside gene matches: 1. Germline V gene lookup returns CDR1 MNHEY and CDR2 SVGAGI. The CDR3 extends over 10 amino acids. CDR3 DNA: TGTGCCAGCGGGGACAGGGAGCAGTACTTC. Its translation is CASGDREQYF.

The table lists this clone with a count of one. Additional DNA sequences in this sample encode the identical CDR3. The gene calls are TRBV29-1 and TRBJ1-1; D gene unclear. The V end was cut by 1 base, the J end by 5 bases, with 8 bases between. Germline V gene sequence: CDR1 SQVTM, CDR2 ANQGSEA. This CDR3 has 12 residues. CDR3 amino acids: CSVEAERTEAFF. CDR3 DNA sequence: TGCAGCGTTGAAGCAGAAAGAACTGAAGCTTTCTTT.

This clone was detected once. The chain joins TRBV5-4 to TRBJ1-6, with TRBD1 matching over 9 bases. The ends lost 3 bases at V and 0 bases at J; junction bases unmatched: 4. The CDR3 consists of 17 residues. Looked up from germline, CDR1 is SGHNT and CDR2 is YYREEE (reference sequence). The CDR3 nucleotides read TGTGCCAGCAGCTGGGGACAGGGCAACTCCTATAATTCACCCCTCCACTTT. Its protein product is CASSWGQGNSYNSPLHF. The full variable domain, rest sourced from reference TRBV5-4 and TRBJ1-6, is ETGVTQSPTHLIKTRGQQVTLRCSSQSGHNTVSWYQQALGQGPQFIFQYYREEENGRGNFPPRFSGLQFPNYSSELNVNALELDDSALYLCASSWGQGNSYNSPLHFGNGTRLTVT.

This clone was recorded only once. Here the CDR3 reads CASSLERANYGYTF. In DNA, the CDR3 is TGCGCCAGCAGCTTGGAGCGGGCTAACTATGGCTACACCTTC. V gene TRBV5-1 combines with J gene TRBJ1-2, with D uncertain. Germline values: CDR1 SGHRS, CDR2 YFSETQ. V was clipped by 0 bases and J by 0 bases, with 6 bases between them. The length of the CDR3 is 14 residues.

V usage is TRBV9 and J usage is TRBJ1-1, with D perhaps TRBD1 (6 bases). This CDR3 spans 16 amino acids. Germline V gives CDR1 SGDLS, CDR2 YYNGEE. Trimming pared 1 base from V and 5 bases from J, leaving 18 bases between. The CDR3 loop is CASSVLPMGQGTEAFF. Here the CDR3 DNA reads TGTGCCAGCAGCGTATTGCCCATGGGGCAGGGGACTGAAGCTTTCTTT.

This clone was detected only a few times. The J gene is TRBJ2-1, the V gene TRBV19; TRBD2 aligns across 7 bases. The germline V gene has CDR1 LNHDA and CDR2 SQIVND (reference sequence). The trim removed 3 bases at V and 8 bases at J, leaving 4 bases unmatched. The CDR3 is made up of 13 amino acids. In DNA, the CDR3 is TGTGCCAGTAGTATGGGCCGGGGGGATGAGCAGTTCTTC. Its translation is CASSMGRGDEQFF.

V usage is TRBV5-1 and J usage is TRBJ2-5; D might be TRBD1 (6 bases). The CDR3 contains 14 residues. Germline assignment: CDR1 SGHRS and CDR2 YFSETQ. Trimming removed 4 bases from V and 2 bases from J, with 12 bases in between. The CDR3 region is CASSPGTQQETQYF. The CDR3 region has the DNA TGCGCCAGCAGCCCCGGGACACAACAAGAGACCCAGTACTTC.

J is TRBJ2-1 and V is TRBV28; 10 nucleotides match TRBD2. This CDR3 has 17 residues. J lost 9 bases, V lost 5 bases, and 16 bases had no gene match. Germline values: CDR1 MDHEN, CDR2 SYDVKM. CDR3 bases: TGTGCCAGCAGTCTTTTAGAGCGGGAGGGCCGTGGGGGTGAGCAGTTCTTC. It codes for CASSLLEREGRGGEQFF.

V usage is TRBV30 and J usage is TRBJ2-7, with D possibly being TRBD1 (6 bases). CDR3 length equals 14 residues. From germline, CDR1 is GTSNPN and CDR2 SVGIG (reference sequence). The germline V and J ends were trimmed by 5 bases and 2 bases, with 16 bases remaining between them. The CDR3: CAWAPDRYTYEQYF. Written as DNA, the CDR3 is TGTGCCTGGGCTCCAGACAGGTATACCTACGAGCAGTACTTC. Together with reference TRBV30 and TRBJ2-7, the CDR3 gives the full variable domain: SQTIHQWPATLVQPVGSPLSLECTVEGTSNPNLYWYRQAAGRGLQLLFYSVGIGQISSEVPQNLSASRPQDRQFILSSKKLLLSDSGFYLCAWAPDRYTYEQYFGPGTRLTVT.

J is TRBJ2-7 and V is TRBV9; the match to TRBD2 covers 7 bases. Germline V CDR1 and CDR2: SGDLS, YYNGEE. Unmatched junction bases numbered 2, after V lost 0 bases and J lost 2 bases. The CDR3 extends over 14 amino acids. This CDR3 reads CASSVAGTTYEQYF. CDR3 nucleotides: TGTGCCAGCAGCGTAGCCGGGACTACCTACGAGCAGTACTTC.